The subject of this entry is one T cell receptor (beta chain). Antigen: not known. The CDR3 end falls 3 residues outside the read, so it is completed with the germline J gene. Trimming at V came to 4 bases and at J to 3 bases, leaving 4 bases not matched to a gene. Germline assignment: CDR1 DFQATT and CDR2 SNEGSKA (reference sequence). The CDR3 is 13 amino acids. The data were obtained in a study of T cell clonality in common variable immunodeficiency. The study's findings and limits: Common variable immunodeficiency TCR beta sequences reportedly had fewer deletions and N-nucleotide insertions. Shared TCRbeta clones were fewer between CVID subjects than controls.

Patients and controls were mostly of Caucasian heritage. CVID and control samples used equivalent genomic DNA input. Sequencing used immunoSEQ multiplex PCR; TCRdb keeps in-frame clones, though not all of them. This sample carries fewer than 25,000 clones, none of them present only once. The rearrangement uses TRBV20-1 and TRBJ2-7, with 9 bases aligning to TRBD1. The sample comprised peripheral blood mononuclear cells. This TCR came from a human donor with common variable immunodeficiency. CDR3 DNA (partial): TGCAGTGCTACGGGACAGGGTAACTACGAG. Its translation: CSATGQGNYE. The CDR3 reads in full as CSATGQGNYEQYF.